The rows below give T cell receptor beta chains drawn from one sample of a study of coeliac disease. TCRdb keeps only in-frame clones here, not all; method: immunoSEQ multiplex PCR. The data hold about 4,000 clones, with about 59% observed a single time. Sequencing was done on a sample of lymphocytes from the gut lamina propria. These TCRs come from a man aged 65 to 79 without celiac disease. Both conserved end residues are part of each CDR3. A D gene is named only where the DNA matches it firmly. A clone size is listed for some rows: how often the clone was seen (once, few, many), or a class if it is expanded.

len,abundance,j_gene,d_gene,v_gene,CDR3aa,CDR3nt
15,large,TRBJ1-5,NA,TRBV28,CASTSSSRGNQPQHF,TGTGCCAGCACCTCCTCTTCCCGGGGGAATCAGCCCCAGCATTTT
13,NA,TRBJ1-1,NA,TRBV7-2,CASSLGQNTEAFF,TGTGCCAGCAGCTTAGGACAGAACACTGAAGCTTTCTTT
14,few,TRBJ2-7,TRBD1,TRBV4-1,CASSLDRRSYEQYF,TGCGCCAGCAGCCTGGACAGGCGGTCCTACGAGCAGTACTTC
16,few,TRBJ1-5,NA,TRBV7-8,CASSTQGRVHNQPQHF,TGTGCCAGCAGCACTCAGGGGCGGGTGCACAATCAGCCCCAGCATTTT
13,NA,TRBJ2-3,NA,TRBV18,CASSPRQKDTQYF,TGTGCCAGCTCACCCCGACAGAAGGATACGCAGTATTTT
11,NA,TRBJ2-7,NA,TRBV11-2,CASTWARMQYF,TGTGCCAGCACCTGGGCACGTATGCAGTACTTC
16,NA,TRBJ1-2,TRBD1,TRBV10-3,CAISETPGTVRGGYTF,TGTGCCATCAGTGAGACTCCCGGGACAGTAAGAGGTGGCTACACCTTC
13,once,TRBJ1-4,NA,TRBV6-1,CASSRGWNEKLFF,TGTGCCAGCAGTAGGGGCTGGAATGAAAAACTGTTTTTT
11,NA,TRBJ1-1,NA,TRBV6-5,CASSYGLAAFF,TGTGCCAGCAGTTATGGGTTAGCGGCTTTCTTT
13,few,TRBJ1-2,NA,TRBV6-5,CASSQTANYGYTF,TGTGCCAGCAGTCAGACAGCTAACTATGGCTACACCTTC
17,NA,TRBJ1-4,NA,TRBV5-6,CASSPGTLFSTNEKLFF,TGTGCCAGCAGCCCCGGGACACTATTTTCAACTAATGAAAAACTGTTTTTT
14,few,TRBJ2-3,TRBD2,TRBV11-2,CASTLAGATDTQYF,TGTGCCAGCACCCTAGCGGGGGCCACAGATACGCAGTATTTT
16,NA,TRBJ2-5,TRBD2,TRBV7-9,CASSSRLAGEVGTQYF,TGTGCCAGCAGCTCCCGACTAGCGGGGGAGGTAGGGACCCAGTACTTC
14,medium-sized,TRBJ1-2,TRBD1,TRBV6-5,CASRKLGQGYGYTF,TGTGCCAGCAGGAAGCTGGGACAGGGCTATGGCTACACCTTC
14,NA,TRBJ1-3,NA,TRBV13,CASSRGRGGNTIYF,TGTGCCAGCAGCCGCGGCCGGGGAGGAAACACCATATATTTT
15,NA,TRBJ2-2,NA,TRBV5-4,CASSQDGGLSGELFF,TGTGCCAGCAGCCAAGACGGGGGGCTTTCGGGGGAGCTGTTTTTT
16,once,TRBJ2-2,NA,TRBV9,CASSALVRGATGELFF,TGTGCCAGCAGCGCGCTCGTCAGGGGGGCGACCGGGGAGCTGTTTTTT
15,NA,TRBJ2-2,NA,TRBV16,CASSHGRAGTGELFF,TGTGCCAGCAGCCACGGCCGGGCGGGCACCGGGGAGCTGTTTTTT
11,large,TRBJ1-2,NA,TRBV6-5,CASGGNYGYTF,TGTGCCAGTGGGGGGAACTATGGCTACACCTTC
13,NA,TRBJ2-5,NA,TRBV6-4,CASSRGPQETQYF,TGTGCCAGCAGCCGAGGGCCACAAGAGACCCAGTACTTC
15,NA,TRBJ2-3,TRBD2,TRBV9,CASSVGNGGSDAQYF,TGTGCCAGCAGCGTAGGGAACGGGGGGTCAGATGCGCAGTATTTT
14,NA,TRBJ1-1,NA,TRBV5-1,CASTRGGTSGEAFF,TGCGCCAGCACCCGCGGGGGTACCTCGGGTGAAGCTTTCTTT
14,NA,TRBJ1-1,NA,TRBV2,CASRGGEWNTEAFF,TGTGCCAGTAGAGGAGGGGAGTGGAACACTGAAGCTTTCTTT
14,once,TRBJ2-7,NA,TRBV5-1,CASSLNYVSYEQYF,TGCGCCAGCAGCTTGAACTATGTTTCCTACGAGCAGTACTTC
14,NA,TRBJ1-6,TRBD1,TRBV6-1,CASNPGQINSPLHF,TGTGCCAGCAACCCGGGACAGATTAATTCACCCCTCCACTTT
14,NA,TRBJ1-1,NA,TRBV6-5,CASWAGTLNTEAFF,TGTGCCAGCTGGGCGGGGACCTTGAACACTGAAGCTTTCTTT
16,NA,TRBJ2-3,TRBD2,TRBV19,CASSMASGGVTDTQYF,TGTGCCAGTAGTATGGCTAGCGGGGGGGTAACGGATACGCAGTATTTT
13,NA,TRBJ1-5,NA,TRBV6-5,CASSADYGQPQHF,TGTGCCAGCAGTGCGGACTACGGGCAGCCCCAGCATTTT
13,few,TRBJ1-6,NA,TRBV2,CASRGTGRSPLHF,TGTGCCAGCAGAGGAACAGGGCGATCACCCCTCCACTTT
16,large,TRBJ1-6,TRBD1,TRBV7-3,CASSRQGSSYNSPLHF,TGTGCCAGCAGCCGACAGGGAAGCTCCTATAATTCACCCCTCCACTTT